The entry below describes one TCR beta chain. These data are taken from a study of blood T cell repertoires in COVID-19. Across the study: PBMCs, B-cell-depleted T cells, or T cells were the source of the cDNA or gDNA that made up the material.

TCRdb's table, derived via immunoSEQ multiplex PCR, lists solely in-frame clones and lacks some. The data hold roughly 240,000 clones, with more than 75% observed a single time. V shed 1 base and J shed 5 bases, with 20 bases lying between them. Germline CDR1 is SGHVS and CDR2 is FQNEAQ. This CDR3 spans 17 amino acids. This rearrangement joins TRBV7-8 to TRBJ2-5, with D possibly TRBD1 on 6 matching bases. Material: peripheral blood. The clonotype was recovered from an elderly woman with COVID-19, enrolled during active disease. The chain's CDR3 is CASSLGQGIPLYETQYF. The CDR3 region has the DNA TGTGCCAGCAGCTTAGGGCAGGGGATCCCCTTATATGAGACCCAGTACTTC.